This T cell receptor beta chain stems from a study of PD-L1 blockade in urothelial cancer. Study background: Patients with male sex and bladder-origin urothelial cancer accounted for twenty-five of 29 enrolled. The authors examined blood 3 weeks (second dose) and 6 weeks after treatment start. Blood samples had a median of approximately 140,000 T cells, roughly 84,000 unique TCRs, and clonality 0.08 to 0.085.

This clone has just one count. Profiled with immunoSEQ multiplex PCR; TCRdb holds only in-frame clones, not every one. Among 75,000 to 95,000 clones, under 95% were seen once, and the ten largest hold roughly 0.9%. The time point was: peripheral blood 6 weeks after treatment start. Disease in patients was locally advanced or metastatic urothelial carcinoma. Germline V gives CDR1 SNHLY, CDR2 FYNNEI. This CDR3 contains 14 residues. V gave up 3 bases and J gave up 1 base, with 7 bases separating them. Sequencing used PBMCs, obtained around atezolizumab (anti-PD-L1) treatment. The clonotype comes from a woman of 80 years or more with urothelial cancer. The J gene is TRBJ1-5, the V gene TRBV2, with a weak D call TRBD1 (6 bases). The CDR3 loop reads CASSEGHSNQPQHF. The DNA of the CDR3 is TGTGCCAGCAGTGAGGGACACAGCAATCAGCCCCAGCATTTT.